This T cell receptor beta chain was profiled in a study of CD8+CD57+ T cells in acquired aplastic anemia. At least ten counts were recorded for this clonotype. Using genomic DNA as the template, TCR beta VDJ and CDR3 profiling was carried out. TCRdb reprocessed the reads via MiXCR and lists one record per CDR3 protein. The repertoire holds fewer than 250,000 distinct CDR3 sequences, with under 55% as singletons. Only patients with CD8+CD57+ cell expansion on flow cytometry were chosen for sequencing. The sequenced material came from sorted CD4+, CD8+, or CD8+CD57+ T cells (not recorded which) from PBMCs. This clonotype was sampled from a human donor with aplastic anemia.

CDR3 residues: CSAGTTGLGGNTIYF. In DNA, the CDR3 is TGCAGTGCTGGCACGACAGGGTTGGGAGGAAACACCATATATTTT. J is TRBJ1-3 and V is TRBV20-1; 7 nucleotides align to TRBD1. Germline V gene data show CDR1 as DFQATT and CDR2 as SNEGSKA (reference sequence). This CDR3 has 15 amino acids. J lost 4 bases, V lost 5 bases, and 11 bases had no gene match.